The sequence of this T cell receptor beta chain was determined in a study of T cell responses to AZD1222 COVID-19 vaccine. CDR1 is MNHEY, CDR2 SMNVEV, per germline (reference sequence). This CDR3 comprises 15 residues. Trimming shortened V by 0 bases and J by 3 bases, and 10 bases separated the two germline ends. Profiling relied on immunoSEQ multiplex PCR, and the TCRdb table lists in-frame clones only, not all of them. In the table there are 90,000 to 120,000 clones, about nine tenths of which are singletons. This receptor was obtained from an adult in good health. The chain joins TRBV27 to TRBJ2-3; D remains ambiguous. Sequences were derived from peripheral blood, sampled on day 0 of AZD1222 vaccination. CDR3 residues: CASSLSIGTTDTQYF. For the CDR3, the DNA is TGTGCCAGCAGTTTATCCATTGGCACAACAGATACGCAGTATTTT.